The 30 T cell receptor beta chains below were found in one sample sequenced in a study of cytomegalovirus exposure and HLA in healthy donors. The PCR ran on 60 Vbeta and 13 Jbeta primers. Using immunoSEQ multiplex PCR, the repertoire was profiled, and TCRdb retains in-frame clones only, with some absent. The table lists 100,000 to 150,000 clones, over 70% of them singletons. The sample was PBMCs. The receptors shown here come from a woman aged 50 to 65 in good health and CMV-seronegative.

CDR3 sequence (DNA): TGCGCCAGCAGCCAAGGAAGGGGACATTTTCCTCCCCACTTT. This sequence encodes CASSQGRGHFPPHF. This rearrangement joins TRBV4-3 to TRBJ1-6, with a weak D call TRBD1 (6 bases). V lost 1 base, J lost 18 bases, and 19 bases lay in between. Germline CDR1 reads LGHNA; CDR2 reads YSLEER. This CDR3 has 14 residues.

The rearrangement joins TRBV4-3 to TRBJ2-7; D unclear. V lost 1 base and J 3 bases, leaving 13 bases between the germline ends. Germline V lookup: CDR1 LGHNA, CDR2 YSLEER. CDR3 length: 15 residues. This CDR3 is CASSQAAGWVYEQYF. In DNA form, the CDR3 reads TGCGCCAGCAGCCAAGCGGCAGGTTGGGTCTACGAGCAGTACTTC.

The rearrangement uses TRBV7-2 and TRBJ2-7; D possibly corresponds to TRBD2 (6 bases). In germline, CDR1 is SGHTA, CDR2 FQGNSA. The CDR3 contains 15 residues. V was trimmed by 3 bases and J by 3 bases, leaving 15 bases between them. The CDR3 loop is CASSFVSSGGYEQYF. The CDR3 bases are TGTGCCAGCAGCTTCGTTAGTAGCGGAGGCTACGAGCAGTACTTC.

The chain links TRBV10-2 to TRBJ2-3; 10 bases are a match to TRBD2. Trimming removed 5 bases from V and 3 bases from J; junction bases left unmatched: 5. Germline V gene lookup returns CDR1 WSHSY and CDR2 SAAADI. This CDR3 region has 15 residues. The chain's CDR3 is CASSWASGSTDTQYF. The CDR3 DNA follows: TGCGCCAGCAGTTGGGCTAGCGGGAGTACAGATACGCAGTATTTT.

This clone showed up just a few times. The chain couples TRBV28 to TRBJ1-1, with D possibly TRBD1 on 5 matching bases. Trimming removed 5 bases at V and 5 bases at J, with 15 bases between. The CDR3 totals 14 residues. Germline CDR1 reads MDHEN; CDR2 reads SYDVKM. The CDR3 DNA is TGTGCCAGCAGTCCCCCGGGGGATGAAACTGAAGCTTTCTTT. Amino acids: CASSPPGDETEAFF.

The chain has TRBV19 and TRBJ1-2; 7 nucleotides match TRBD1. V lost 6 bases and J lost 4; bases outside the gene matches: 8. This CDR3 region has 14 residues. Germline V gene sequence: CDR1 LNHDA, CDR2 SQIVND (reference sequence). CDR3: CASSVQGSGYGYTF. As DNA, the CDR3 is TGTGCCAGTAGCGTACAGGGGTCGGGCTATGGCTACACCTTC.

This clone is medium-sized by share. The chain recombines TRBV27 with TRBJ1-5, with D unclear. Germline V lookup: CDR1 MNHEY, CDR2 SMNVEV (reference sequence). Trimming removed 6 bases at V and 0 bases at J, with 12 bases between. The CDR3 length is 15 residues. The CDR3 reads CASRVRQNSNQPQHF. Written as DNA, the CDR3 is TGTGCCAGCAGAGTTAGACAAAATAGCAATCAGCCCCAGCATTTT.

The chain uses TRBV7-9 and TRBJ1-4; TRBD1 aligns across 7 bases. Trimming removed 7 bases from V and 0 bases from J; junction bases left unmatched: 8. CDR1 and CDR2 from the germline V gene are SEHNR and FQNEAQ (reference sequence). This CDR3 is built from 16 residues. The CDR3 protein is CASTSTGLATNEKLFF. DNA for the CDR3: TGTGCCAGCACCTCGACAGGGCTAGCAACTAATGAAAAACTGTTTTTT.

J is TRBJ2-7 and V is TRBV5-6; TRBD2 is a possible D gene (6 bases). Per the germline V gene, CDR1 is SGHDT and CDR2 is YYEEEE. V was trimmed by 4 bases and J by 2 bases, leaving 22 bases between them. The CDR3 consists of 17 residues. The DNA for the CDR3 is TGTGCCAGCAGCCAGCCCGGCTTGCGGGACCCCGCCTACGAGCAGTACTTC. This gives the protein CASSQPGLRDPAYEQYF.

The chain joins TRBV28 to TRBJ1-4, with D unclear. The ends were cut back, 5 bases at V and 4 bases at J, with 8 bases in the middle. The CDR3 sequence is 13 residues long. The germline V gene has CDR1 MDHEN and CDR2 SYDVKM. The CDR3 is CASSIPGNEKLFF. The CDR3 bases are TGTGCCAGCAGTATCCCGGGTAATGAAAAACTGTTTTTT.

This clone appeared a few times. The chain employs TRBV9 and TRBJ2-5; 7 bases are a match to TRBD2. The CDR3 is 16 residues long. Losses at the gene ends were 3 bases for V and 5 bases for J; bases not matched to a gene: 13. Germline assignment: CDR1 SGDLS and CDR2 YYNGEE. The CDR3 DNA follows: TGTGCCAGCAGCGCCGAGGGAGCGGGATGGAGGGAGACCCAGTACTTC. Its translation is CASSAEGAGWRETQYF.

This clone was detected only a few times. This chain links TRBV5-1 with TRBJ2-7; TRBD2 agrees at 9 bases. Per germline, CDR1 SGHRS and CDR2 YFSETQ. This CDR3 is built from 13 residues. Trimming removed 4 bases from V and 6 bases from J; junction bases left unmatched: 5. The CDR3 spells CASSNPSGTEQYF. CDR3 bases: TGCGCCAGCAGCAACCCTAGCGGGACCGAGCAGTACTTC.

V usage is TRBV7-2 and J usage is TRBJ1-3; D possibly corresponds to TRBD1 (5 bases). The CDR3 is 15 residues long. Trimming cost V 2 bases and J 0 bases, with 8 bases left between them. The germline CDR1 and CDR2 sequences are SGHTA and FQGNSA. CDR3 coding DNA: TGTGCCAGCAGCTTACAGGGCGGCTCTGGAAACACCATATATTTT. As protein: CASSLQGGSGNTIYF.

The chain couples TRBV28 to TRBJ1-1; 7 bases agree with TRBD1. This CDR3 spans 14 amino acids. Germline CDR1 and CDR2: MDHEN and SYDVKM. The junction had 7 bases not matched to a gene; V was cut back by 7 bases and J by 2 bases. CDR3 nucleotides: TGTGCCAGCAAACAGGGGACGATCAACACTGAAGCTTTCTTT. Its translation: CASKQGTINTEAFF.

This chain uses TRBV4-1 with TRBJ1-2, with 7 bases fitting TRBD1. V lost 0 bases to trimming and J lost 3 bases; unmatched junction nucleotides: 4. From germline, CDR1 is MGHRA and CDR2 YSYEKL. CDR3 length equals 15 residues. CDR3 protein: CASSQDAGGHYGYTF. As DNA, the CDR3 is TGCGCCAGCAGCCAAGATGCAGGGGGTCACTATGGCTACACCTTC.

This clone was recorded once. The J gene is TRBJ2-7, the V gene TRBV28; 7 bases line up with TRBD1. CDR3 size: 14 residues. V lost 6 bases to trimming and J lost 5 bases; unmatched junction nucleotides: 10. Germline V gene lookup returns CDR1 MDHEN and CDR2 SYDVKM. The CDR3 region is CASRTRTGWDEQYF. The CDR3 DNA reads TGTGCCAGCAGAACCCGGACAGGCTGGGACGAGCAGTACTTC.

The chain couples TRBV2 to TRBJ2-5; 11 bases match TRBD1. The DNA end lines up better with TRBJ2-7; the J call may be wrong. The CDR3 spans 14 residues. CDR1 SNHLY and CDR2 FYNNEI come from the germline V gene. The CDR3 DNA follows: TGTGCCAGCAGATTGGACAGGGGGCCATACGAGCAGTACTTC. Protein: CASRLDRGPYEQYF.

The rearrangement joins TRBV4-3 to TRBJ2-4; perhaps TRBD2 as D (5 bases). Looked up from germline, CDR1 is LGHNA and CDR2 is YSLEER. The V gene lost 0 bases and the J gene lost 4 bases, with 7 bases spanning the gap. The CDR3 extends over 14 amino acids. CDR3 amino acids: CASSQEPGKNIQYF. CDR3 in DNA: TGCGCCAGCAGCCAAGAACCGGGGAAAAACATTCAGTACTTC.

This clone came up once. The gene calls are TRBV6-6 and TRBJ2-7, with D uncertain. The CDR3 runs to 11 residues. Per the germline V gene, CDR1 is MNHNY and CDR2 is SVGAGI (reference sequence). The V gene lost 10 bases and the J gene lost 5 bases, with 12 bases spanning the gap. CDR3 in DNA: TGTGCCACTAGGAAGTCGGACGAGCAGTACTTC. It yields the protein CATRKSDEQYF.

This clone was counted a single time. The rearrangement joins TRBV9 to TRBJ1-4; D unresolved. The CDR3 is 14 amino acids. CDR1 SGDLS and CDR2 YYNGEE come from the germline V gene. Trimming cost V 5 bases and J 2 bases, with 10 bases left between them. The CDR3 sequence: CASSESSTNEKLFF. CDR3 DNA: TGTGCCAGCAGTGAGTCGTCGACTAATGAAAAACTGTTTTTT. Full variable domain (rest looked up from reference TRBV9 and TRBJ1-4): DSGVTQTPKHLITATGQRVTLRCSPRSGDLSVYWYQQSLDQGLQFLIQYYNGEERAKGNILERFSAQQFPDLHSELNLSSLELGDSALYFCASSESSTNEKLFFGSGTQLSVL.

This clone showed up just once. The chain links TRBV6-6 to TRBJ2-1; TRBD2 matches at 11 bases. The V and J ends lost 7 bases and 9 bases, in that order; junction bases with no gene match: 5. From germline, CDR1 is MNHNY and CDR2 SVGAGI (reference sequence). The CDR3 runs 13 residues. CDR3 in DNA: TGTGCCAGCACGACTAGCGGGATGGGTGAGCAGTTCTTC. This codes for CASTTSGMGEQFF.

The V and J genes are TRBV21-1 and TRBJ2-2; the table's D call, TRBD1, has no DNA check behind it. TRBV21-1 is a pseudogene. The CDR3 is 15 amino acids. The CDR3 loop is CASSKGEQGSGELFF. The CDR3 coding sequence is TGTGCCAGCAGCAAAGGAGAACAGGGTAGCGGGGAGCTGTTTTTT.

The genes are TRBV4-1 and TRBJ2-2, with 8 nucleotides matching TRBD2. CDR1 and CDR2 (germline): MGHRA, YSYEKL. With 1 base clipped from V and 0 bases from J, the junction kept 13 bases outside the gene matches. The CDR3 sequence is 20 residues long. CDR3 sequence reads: CASSQGQLPTSGPNTGELFF. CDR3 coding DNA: TGCGCCAGCAGCCAAGGCCAGCTCCCCACTAGCGGACCGAACACCGGGGAGCTGTTTTTT.

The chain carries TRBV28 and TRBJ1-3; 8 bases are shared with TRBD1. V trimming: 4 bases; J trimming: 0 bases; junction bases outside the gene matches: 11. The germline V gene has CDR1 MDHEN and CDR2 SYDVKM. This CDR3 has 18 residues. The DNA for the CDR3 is TGTGCCAGCAGTTCAACCGTGGACAGGGACCGCTCTGGAAACACCATATATTTT. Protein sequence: CASSSTVDRDRSGNTIYF.

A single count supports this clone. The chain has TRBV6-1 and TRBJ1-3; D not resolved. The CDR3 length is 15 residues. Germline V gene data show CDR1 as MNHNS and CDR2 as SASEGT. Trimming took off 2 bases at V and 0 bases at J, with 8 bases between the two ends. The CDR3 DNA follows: TGTGCCAGCAGTGAAAGCCCAATCTCTGGAAACACCATATATTTT. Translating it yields CASSESPISGNTIYF.

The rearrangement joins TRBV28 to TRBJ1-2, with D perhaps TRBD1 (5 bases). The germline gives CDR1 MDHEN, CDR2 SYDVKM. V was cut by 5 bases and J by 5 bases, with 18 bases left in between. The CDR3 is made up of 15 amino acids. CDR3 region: CASSPAHRILYGYTF. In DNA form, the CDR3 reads TGTGCCAGCAGTCCGGCCCACAGGATCCTATATGGCTACACCTTC.

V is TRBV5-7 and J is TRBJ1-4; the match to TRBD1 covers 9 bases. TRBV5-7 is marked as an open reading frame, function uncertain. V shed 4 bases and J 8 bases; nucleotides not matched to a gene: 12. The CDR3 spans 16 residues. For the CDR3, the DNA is TGTGCCAGCAGCGCGGGATACAGGGGGCGCGAGGAAAAACTGTTTTTT. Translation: CASSAGYRGREEKLFF.

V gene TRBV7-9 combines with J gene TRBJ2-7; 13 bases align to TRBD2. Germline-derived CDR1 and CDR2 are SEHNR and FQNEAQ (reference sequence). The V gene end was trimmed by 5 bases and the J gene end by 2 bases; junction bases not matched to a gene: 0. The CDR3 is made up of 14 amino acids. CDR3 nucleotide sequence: TGTGCCAGCAGCGGGACTAGCGGGACCTACGAGCAGTACTTC. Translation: CASSGTSGTYEQYF.

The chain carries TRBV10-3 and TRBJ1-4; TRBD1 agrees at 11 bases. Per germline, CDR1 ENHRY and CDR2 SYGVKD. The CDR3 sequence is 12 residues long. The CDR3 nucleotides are TGTGCAAACGGGACAGGGGGTGAAAAACTGTTTTTT. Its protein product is CANGTGGEKLFF.

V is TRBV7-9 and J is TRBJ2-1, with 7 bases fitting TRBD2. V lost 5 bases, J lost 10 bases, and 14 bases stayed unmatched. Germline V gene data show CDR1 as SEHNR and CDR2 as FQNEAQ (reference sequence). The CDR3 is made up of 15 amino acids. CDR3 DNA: TGTGCCAGCAGCGTATTGCGGGGGTTAGGAGACGAGCAGTTCTTC. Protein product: CASSVLRGLGDEQFF.